Listed below are T cell receptor beta chains from one sample, sequenced in a study of chemoradiotherapy in HPV16-positive cancers. Some clones are missing from TCRdb's copy, which holds only in-frame ones; the method was immunoSEQ multiplex PCR. The repertoire consists of 65,000 to 80,000 clones, with roughly 90% occurring once and the leading ten covering around 3.8%. This specimen consisted of blood, obtained from a patient who underwent chemoradiotherapy. The receptor source for this set is a human donor with HPV-associated anogenital cancer. CDR3s include the opening cysteine and the closing phenylalanine or tryptophan. D genes are given only for firm matches. Size is omitted from some rows. Given values are once, few, many or a class for expanded clones.

D gene	J gene	clone size	V gene	CDR3 protein	CDR3 DNA
NA	TRBJ1-1	NA	TRBV10-3	CAISAGGNTEAFF	TGTGCCATCAGTGCCGGAGGGAACACTGAAGCTTTCTTT
NA	TRBJ2-3	NA	TRBV6-1	CASIRAITDTQYF	TGTGCCAGCATACGGGCAATCACAGATACGCAGTATTTT
TRBD1	TRBJ1-2	NA	TRBV5-1	CASSRGGQGANIPHGYTF	TGCGCCAGCAGCCGAGGGGGCCAGGGGGCCAATATTCCCCATGGCTACACCTTC
NA	TRBJ2-7	NA	TRBV28	CASRPERLVYEQYF	TGTGCCAGCAGGCCTGAGCGGCTGGTCTACGAGCAGTACTTC
NA	TRBJ1-1	NA	TRBV7-9	CASSLGQMNTEAFF	TGTGCCAGCAGCTTAGGACAGATGAACACTGAAGCTTTCTTT
NA	TRBJ1-2	NA	TRBV5-4	CASSLQVDSTYGYTF	TGTGCCAGCAGCTTGCAGGTTGACAGTACCTATGGCTACACCTTC
NA	TRBJ1-5	NA	TRBV6-1	CASSESTVNQPQHF	TGTGCCAGCAGTGAATCGACAGTCAATCAGCCCCAGCATTTT
NA	TRBJ1-5	NA	TRBV5-8	CASSLVPNQPQHF	TGTGCCAGCAGCTTGGTTCCTAATCAGCCCCAGCATTTT
NA	TRBJ2-3	NA	TRBV6-1	CASSFPPADTQYF	TGTGCCAGCAGTTTTCCCCCCGCGGATACGCAGTATTTT
TRBD1	TRBJ1-1	NA	TRBV30	CAWRSRVGTGNTEAFF	TGTGCCTGGAGGTCCCGAGTAGGGACAGGGAACACTGAAGCTTTCTTT
NA	TRBJ2-7	NA	TRBV21-1	CASSKEGGLAGTRSYEQYF	TGTGCCAGCAGCAAAGAGGGCGGGCTAGCGGGGACCCGCTCCTACGAGCAGTACTTC
TRBD2	TRBJ2-5	NA	TRBV7-2	CASSLYTSGGLETQYF	TGTGCCAGCAGCTTATATACTAGCGGGGGATTGGAGACCCAGTACTTC
NA	TRBJ1-5	NA	TRBV6-6	CASSYALEGPDQPQHF	TGTGCCAGCAGTTACGCCCTAGAGGGCCCAGATCAGCCCCAGCATTTT
NA	TRBJ2-2	once	TRBV10-3	CAISEVTGELFF	TGTGCCATCAGTGAGGTCACCGGGGAGCTGTTTTTT
NA	TRBJ1-1	NA	TRBV19	CASSITGVGNTEAFF	TGTGCCAGTAGTATCACGGGGGTAGGGAACACTGAAGCTTTCTTT
NA	TRBJ1-3	NA	TRBV19	CASSVDSYSGNTIYF	TGTGCCAGTAGTGTCGACAGTTACTCTGGAAACACCATATATTTT
NA	TRBJ1-2	NA	TRBV6-6	CASSDTPQGLYGYTF	TGTGCCAGCAGTGACACACCCCAGGGGCTCTATGGCTACACCTTC
NA	TRBJ1-1	NA	TRBV27	CASSFPERITEAFF	TGTGCCAGCAGTTTCCCCGAGCGTATCACTGAAGCTTTCTTT
NA	TRBJ2-1	few	TRBV27	CASSRDFSYNEQFF	TGTGCCAGCAGTAGGGACTTTTCCTACAATGAGCAGTTCTTC
TRBD1	TRBJ1-5	NA	TRBV6-6	CASSSTGGRQPQHF	TGTGCCAGCAGTTCAACAGGGGGGAGACAGCCCCAGCATTTT
NA	TRBJ1-2	NA	TRBV9	CASSPWEGANYGYTF	TGTGCCAGCAGCCCGTGGGAAGGGGCGAACTATGGCTACACCTTC
NA	TRBJ2-7	NA	TRBV7-2	CASSVGFTYEQYF	TGTGCCAGCAGCGTGGGATTTACCTACGAGCAGTACTTC
TRBD2	TRBJ2-5	NA	TRBV7-6	CASSLRLAGVGETQYF	TGTGCCAGCAGCTTACGACTAGCGGGAGTTGGGGAGACCCAGTACTTC
NA	TRBJ2-5	NA	TRBV2	CASSDSELETQYF	TGTGCCAGCAGTGATTCCGAGCTGGAGACCCAGTACTTC
NA	TRBJ1-5	NA	TRBV19	CASSIGTQPQHF	TGTGCCAGTAGTATCGGTACGCAGCCCCAGCATTTT
TRBD2	TRBJ2-5	NA	TRBV7-9	CASNRLGMGGETQYF	TGTGCCAGCAACCGACTGGGTATGGGGGGGGAGACCCAGTACTTC
NA	TRBJ2-1	NA	TRBV2	CASNQALNEQFF	TGTGCCAGCAATCAGGCCCTGAATGAGCAGTTCTTC
NA	TRBJ2-5	NA	TRBV18	CASSPHLQPGGEQYF	TGTGCCAGCTCACCACACTTACAGCCCGGCGGGGAGCAGTACTTC
TRBD2	TRBJ2-3	NA	TRBV5-1	CASSPGTSGGTDTQYF	TGCGCCAGCAGCCCGGGGACTAGCGGGGGCACAGATACGCAGTATTTT
NA	TRBJ1-1	NA	TRBV18	CASSPGYTNTEAFF	TGTGCCAGCTCTCCAGGGTATACGAACACTGAAGCTTTCTTT
NA	TRBJ1-2	NA	TRBV19	CASSMGTNYGYTF	TGTGCCAGTAGTATGGGAACTAACTATGGCTACACCTTC
TRBD2	TRBJ2-3	NA	TRBV2	CASREKAGVAWDTQYF	TGTGCCAGCAGGGAAAAAGCGGGAGTAGCTTGGGATACGCAGTATTTT
NA	TRBJ1-1	NA	TRBV9	CASSQGGRDTEAFF	TGTGCCAGCAGCCAAGGGGGTCGGGACACTGAAGCTTTCTTT
TRBD2	TRBJ2-7	NA	TRBV11-2	CASSLVAGGHYEQYF	TGTGCCAGCAGCTTAGTAGCGGGGGGGCACTACGAGCAGTACTTC
NA	TRBJ1-6	NA	TRBV15	CATSRGVSYNSPLHF	TGTGCCACCAGCAGGGGGGTTTCCTATAATTCACCCCTCCACTTT
TRBD1	TRBJ1-2	once	TRBV5-6	CASRGQGAGNYGYTF	TGTGCCAGCAGGGGACAGGGGGCAGGTAACTATGGCTACACCTTC
NA	TRBJ2-7	NA	TRBV10-1	CASSVRPGDYEQYF	TGCGCCAGCAGTGTCCGCCCGGGAGACTACGAGCAGTACTTC
NA	TRBJ2-5	NA	TRBV5-1	CASSLSPPRYQETQYF	TGCGCCAGCAGCTTGAGCCCCCCGAGGTACCAAGAGACCCAGTACTTC
TRBD1	TRBJ1-2	NA	TRBV19	CASSIGTGGGTNYGYTF	TGTGCCAGTAGTATAGGGACAGGTGGAGGGACTAACTATGGCTACACCTTC
NA	TRBJ1-2	once	TRBV29-1	CSVDSYGYTF	TGCAGCGTTGATAGCTATGGCTACACCTTC
NA	TRBJ2-2	NA	TRBV12-2	CASRLWTSGRALTGELFF	TGTGCAAGTCGCCTATGGACTAGCGGGAGGGCATTAACCGGGGAGCTGTTTTTT
NA	TRBJ2-2	once	TRBV4-1	CASSHPFGGNTGELFF	TGCGCCAGCAGCCACCCGTTTGGGGGGAACACCGGGGAGCTGTTTTTT
NA	TRBJ2-4	NA	TRBV29-1	CSVEEGFPALAKNIQYF	TGCAGCGTTGAAGAAGGGTTTCCGGCCTTAGCCAAAAACATTCAGTACTTC
NA	TRBJ1-2	NA	TRBV2	CASSDFKTAYTF	TGTGCCAGCAGTGACTTTAAGACAGCATACACCTTC
TRBD1	TRBJ1-2	NA	TRBV5-4	CASGTGTGVGYTF	TGTGCCAGCGGAACCGGGACAGGGGTCGGCTACACCTTC
NA	TRBJ2-1	NA	TRBV7-6	CASSLVARDEQFF	TGTGCCAGCAGCTTAGTCGCAAGAGATGAGCAGTTCTTC
NA	TRBJ2-6	NA	TRBV2	CASYLGDGSGANVLTF	TGTGCCAGCTACCTGGGGGATGGCTCTGGGGCCAACGTCCTGACTTTC
NA	TRBJ1-1	once	TRBV11-2	CASSLIFRGPKNTEAFF	TGTGCCAGCAGCTTGATTTTTCGGGGGCCTAAGAACACTGAAGCTTTCTTT
NA	TRBJ1-6	NA	TRBV2	CASSPGTHSNSPLHF	TGTGCCAGCAGTCCCGGGACCCATAGTAATTCACCCCTCCACTTT
NA	TRBJ1-1	NA	TRBV2	CASSEGFGGDEAFF	TGTGCCAGCAGTGAAGGTTTCGGGGGCGATGAAGCTTTCTTT
TRBD2	TRBJ2-7	NA	TRBV6-5	CASSYGTSNDEQYF	TGTGCCAGCAGTTACGGGACTAGCAACGACGAGCAGTACTTC
NA	TRBJ2-5	NA	TRBV5-1	CASSLDREYQYF	TGCGCCAGCAGCTTGGATCGGGAGTACCAGTACTTC
NA	TRBJ1-1	NA	TRBV10-3	CASYREANTEAFF	TGTGCCAGCTACAGGGAAGCTAACACTGAAGCTTTCTTT